The 7 T cell receptor beta chains in this list originate from one sample, sequenced in a study of a mutant IDH1 vaccine in newly diagnosed glioma. Method: immunoSEQ multiplex PCR; TCRdb's copy keeps in-frame clones and lacks some. The sample consists of 40,000 to 65,000 clones, just under 80% of them appearing once. These TCRs are of unknown antigen specificity. Time point given: week 5, during vaccination. Each vaccine dose was 300 ug of mutant IDH1 20-mer peptide, with topical imiquimod. Sequenced here: PBMCs, sampled from a glioma patient whose treatment included an IDH1 peptide vaccine. These receptor sequences come from a woman aged 40 to 50 with glioma.

This clone was found once. The chain is built from TRBV19 and TRBJ1-1; 7 nucleotides agree with TRBD1. The CDR3 is made up of 15 amino acids. After removal of 5 bases from V and 2 bases from J, the junction contained 8 bases not matched to a gene. Per germline, CDR1 LNHDA and CDR2 SQIVND (reference sequence). The CDR3 nucleotides read TGTGCCAGTAGTCCCCAACAGGGGCTTAACACTGAAGCTTTCTTT. Translated, it gives CASSPQQGLNTEAFF. Together with reference TRBV19 and TRBJ1-1, the CDR3 gives the full variable domain: DGGITQSPKYLFRKEGQNVTLSCEQNLNHDAMYWYRQDPGQGLRLIYYSQIVNDFQKGDIAEGYSVSREKKESFPLTVTSAQKNPTAFYLCASSPQQGLNTEAFFGQGTRLTVV.

In DNA form, the CDR3 reads TGTGCCAGCAGTTCCTCATCTTGGACAGGGAGGGGAGCTTTCTTT. It translates to CASSSSSWTGRGAFF. The V gene is TRBV27, the J gene TRBJ1-1, with 8 bases matching TRBD1. The CDR3 consists of 15 residues. In germline, CDR1 is MNHEY, CDR2 SMNVEV (reference sequence). After removal of 4 bases from V and 10 bases from J, the junction contained 14 bases not matched to a gene.

The chain links TRBV5-1 to TRBJ2-2, with TRBD1 identical over 8 bases. This CDR3 has 20 amino acids. Germline V gives CDR1 SGHRS, CDR2 YFSETQ. Trimming took 0 bases from V and 0 from J; bases not matched to a gene: 13. CDR3 in DNA: TGCGCCAGCAGCTTGGCCAAGCGGACAGGGTTTTCTTCGAACACCGGGGAGCTGTTTTTT. This sequence encodes CASSLAKRTGFSSNTGELFF.

This clone has a single count. V is TRBV6-1 and J is TRBJ1-2, with no clear D. Germline V CDR1 and CDR2: MNHNS, SASEGT. With 3 bases removed from V and 4 bases from J, the gap between germline ends came to 9 bases. This CDR3 comprises 13 residues. The CDR3 sequence is CASSDRLGYGYTF. The CDR3, as DNA: TGTGCCAGCAGTGACAGGCTGGGCTATGGCTACACCTTC.

J is TRBJ2-6 and V is TRBV14; unclear D gene. The CDR3 covers 16 residues. Per the germline V gene, CDR1 is SGHDN and CDR2 is FVKESK. Trimming cost V 5 bases and J 1 base, with 12 bases left between them. The CDR3 nucleotides read TGTGCCAGCAGCGAATGGGGAAGGTCTGGGGCCAACGTCCTGACTTTC. This encodes CASSEWGRSGANVLTF.

This clone was seen more than once but under ten times. The chain joins TRBV6-6 to TRBJ1-1, with 7 bases fitting TRBD1. The CDR3 is 12 residues long. Germline V gene sequence: CDR1 MNHNY, CDR2 SVGAGI (reference sequence). V lost 5 bases and J lost 9; bases outside the gene matches: 6. CDR3 DNA sequence: TGTGCCAGCAGTAACAGGGGTACAAAAGCTTTCTTT. Its protein product is CASSNRGTKAFF.

This clone was seen once. Germline and junction disagree at one end, which may indicate a read error. The chain links TRBV7-2 to TRBJ2-1; D call uncertain. CDR3 length: 14 residues. CDR1 is SGHTA, CDR2 FQGNSA, per germline. CDR3 region: CASGLATTYNEQFF. CDR3 nucleotides: TGTGCCAGCGGCTTAGCTACTACCTACAATGAGCAGTTCTTC.